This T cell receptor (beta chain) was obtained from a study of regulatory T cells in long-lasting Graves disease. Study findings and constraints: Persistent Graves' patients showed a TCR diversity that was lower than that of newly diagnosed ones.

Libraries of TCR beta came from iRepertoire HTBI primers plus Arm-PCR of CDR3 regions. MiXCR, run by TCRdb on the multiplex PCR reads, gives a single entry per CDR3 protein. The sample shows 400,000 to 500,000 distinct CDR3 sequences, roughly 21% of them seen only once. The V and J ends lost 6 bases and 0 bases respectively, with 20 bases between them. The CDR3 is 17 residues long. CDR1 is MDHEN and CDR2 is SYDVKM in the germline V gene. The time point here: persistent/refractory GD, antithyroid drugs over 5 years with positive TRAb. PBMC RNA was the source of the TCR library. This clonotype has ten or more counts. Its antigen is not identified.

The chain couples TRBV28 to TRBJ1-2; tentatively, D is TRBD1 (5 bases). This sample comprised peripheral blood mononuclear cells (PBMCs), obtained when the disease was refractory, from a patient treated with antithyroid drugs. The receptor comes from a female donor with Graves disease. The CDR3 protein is CASSPLRAATANYGYTF. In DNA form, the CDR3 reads TGTGCCAGCAGCCCTCTCAGGGCCGCCACGGCTAACTATGGCTACACCTTC.